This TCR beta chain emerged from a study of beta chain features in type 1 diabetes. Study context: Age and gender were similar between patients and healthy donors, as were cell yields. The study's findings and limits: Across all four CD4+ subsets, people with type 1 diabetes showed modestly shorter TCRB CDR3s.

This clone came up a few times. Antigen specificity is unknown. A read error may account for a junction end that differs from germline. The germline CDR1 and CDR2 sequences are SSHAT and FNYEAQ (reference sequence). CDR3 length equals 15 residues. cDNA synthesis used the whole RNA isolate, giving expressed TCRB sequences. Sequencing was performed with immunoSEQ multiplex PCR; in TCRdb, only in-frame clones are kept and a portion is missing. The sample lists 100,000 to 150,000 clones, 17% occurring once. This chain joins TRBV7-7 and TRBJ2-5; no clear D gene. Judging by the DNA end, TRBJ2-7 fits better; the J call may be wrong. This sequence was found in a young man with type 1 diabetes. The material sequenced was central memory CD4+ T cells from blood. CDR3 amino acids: CASSLDITHSYEQYF. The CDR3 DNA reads TGTGCTAGCAGCTTAGATATCACTCACTCCTACGAGCAGTACTTC.